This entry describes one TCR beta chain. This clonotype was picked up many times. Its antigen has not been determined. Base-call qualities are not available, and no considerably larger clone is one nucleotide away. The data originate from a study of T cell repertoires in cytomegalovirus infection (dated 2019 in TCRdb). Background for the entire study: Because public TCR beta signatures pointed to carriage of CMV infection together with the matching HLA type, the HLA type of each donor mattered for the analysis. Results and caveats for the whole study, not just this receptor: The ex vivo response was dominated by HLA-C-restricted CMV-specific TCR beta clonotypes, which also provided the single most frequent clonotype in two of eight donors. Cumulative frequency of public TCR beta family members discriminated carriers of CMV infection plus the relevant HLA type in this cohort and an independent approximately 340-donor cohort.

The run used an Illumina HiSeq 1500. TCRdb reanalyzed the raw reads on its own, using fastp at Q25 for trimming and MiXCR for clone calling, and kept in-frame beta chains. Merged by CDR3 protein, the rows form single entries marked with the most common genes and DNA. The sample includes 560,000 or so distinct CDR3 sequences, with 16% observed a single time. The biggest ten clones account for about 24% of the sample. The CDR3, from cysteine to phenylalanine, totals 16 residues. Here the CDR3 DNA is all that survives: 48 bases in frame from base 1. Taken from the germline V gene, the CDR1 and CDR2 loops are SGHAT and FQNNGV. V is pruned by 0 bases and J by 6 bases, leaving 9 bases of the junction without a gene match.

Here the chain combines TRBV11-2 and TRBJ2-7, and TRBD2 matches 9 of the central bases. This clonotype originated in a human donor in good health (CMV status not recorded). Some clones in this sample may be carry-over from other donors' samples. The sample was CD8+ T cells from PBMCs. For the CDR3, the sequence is CASSLEYGGRAGEQYF. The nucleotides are TGTGCCAGCAGCTTAGAGTATGGCGGGAGGGCAGGCGAGCAGTACTTC.